This T cell receptor (beta chain) is drawn from a study of T cells in Graves' hyperthyroidism and ophthalmopathy. An absence of ophthalmopathy progression within 18 months meant stable Graves' hyperthyroidism. Amplification yielded TCR beta CDR3 regions, with RNA transcripts as the source. HTBI primers were the set used in a first-round RT-PCR of the TCR CDR3. TCRdb reprocessed the multiplex PCR reads with MiXCR, giving one entry per CDR3 protein. The top ten clones hold 9.2% of a sample with 300,000 to 400,000 distinct CDR3 sequences, roughly an eighth of them seen once. The study, taken as a whole, reports: Model output signaled ophthalmopathy a median approximately 6.2 months ahead of onset.

This clonotype showed up many times. Its antigen is undetermined. V was clipped by 1 base and J by 2 bases, with 12 bases between them. The germline V gene encodes CDR1 DFQATT and CDR2 SNEGSKA (reference sequence). This CDR3 has 14 residues. This clonotype originated in a woman aged 18-29 years with Graves' hyperthyroidism. The source material was blood. The V call is TRBV20-1, the J call TRBJ2-7, with D uncertain. CDR3 coding DNA: TGCAGTGCTAGAGGGGAAGGCTTCACCTACGAGCAGTACTTC. Amino acid sequence: CSARGEGFTYEQYF.